These 22 T cell receptor beta chains came from one sample sequenced in a study of identical twins. TCRdb passed the 5' RACE reads through MiXCR, listing each CDR3 protein once. The sample lists 750,000 to 950,000 distinct CDR3 sequences; 10% to 15% were seen once. The same data also went into a second study, on yellow fever vaccine responses in identical twins.

Sequenced sample: PBMCs. Source of these receptors: a woman younger than 35 in good health.

This clonotype was seen only a few times. V is TRBV4-1 and J is TRBJ2-1, with TRBD2 identical over 13 bases. The V gene end was trimmed by 3 bases and the J gene end by 8 bases; junction bases not matched to a gene: 10. Looked up from germline, CDR1 is MGHRA and CDR2 is YSYEKL. This CDR3 has 17 amino acids. CDR3 protein: CASSHRTSGSGGYEQFF. In nucleotides, the CDR3 is TGCGCCAGCAGCCACCGGACTAGCGGGAGTGGGGGGTATGAGCAGTTCTTC.

The J gene is TRBJ1-4, the V gene TRBV15, with D possibly TRBD1 on 5 matching bases. This CDR3 contains 13 residues. CDR1 LNHNV and CDR2 YYDKDF come from the germline V gene (reference sequence). Trimming left V 3 bases short and J 13 bases short, with 15 bases between. The CDR3 loop reads CATSRSGAGGLFF. For the CDR3, the DNA is TGTGCCACCAGCAGGTCAGGTGCTGGGGGACTGTTTTTT.

In its sample, this clonotype was seen a few times. V gene TRBV27 combines with J gene TRBJ1-5; TRBD1 agrees at 7 bases. This CDR3 spans 17 amino acids. Trimming at V came to 0 bases and at J to 3 bases, leaving 8 bases not matched to a gene. Germline V CDR1 and CDR2: MNHEY, SMNVEV (reference sequence). CDR3 amino acids: CASSLSWAGQNNQPQHF. CDR3 DNA: TGTGCCAGCAGTTTATCGTGGGCGGGACAGAACAATCAGCCCCAGCATTTT.

This chain's CDR3 is CAISWDGVENTEAFF. Here the CDR3 DNA reads TGTGCCATCAGCTGGGACGGCGTCGAGAACACTGAAGCTTTCTTT. This chain uses TRBV10-3 with TRBJ1-1, with a tentative D call TRBD1 (5 bases). Germline loops: CDR1 ENHRY, CDR2 SYGVKD. The CDR3 totals 15 residues. V was shortened by 6 bases and J by 1 base, with 15 bases between the two germline ends.

J is TRBJ1-2 and V is TRBV12-3 or TRBV12-4; D possibly corresponds to TRBD1 (6 bases). The CDR3 has 14 residues. Trimming left V 2 bases short and J 6 bases short, with 13 bases between. The CDR3 bases are TGTGCCAGCAGTTTAAGTGCAGGGGTACATGGCTACACCTTC. Encoded protein: CASSLSAGVHGYTF.

The CDR3 sequence is CASSPRTGTAYGYTF. CDR3 DNA: TGTGCCAGCAGTCCTAGGACAGGTACTGCCTATGGCTACACCTTC. V gene TRBV12-3 or TRBV12-4 combines with J gene TRBJ1-2; 7 nucleotides match TRBD1. V shed 5 bases and J 4 bases; nucleotides not matched to a gene: 10. The CDR3 consists of 15 residues.

This clonotype was counted between two and nine times. This sequence joins TRBV10-3 and TRBJ2-1; TRBD2 is a possible D gene (7 bases). The ends were cut back, 8 bases at V and 8 bases at J, with 25 bases in the middle. CDR3 length equals 16 residues. The germline V gene has CDR1 ENHRY and CDR2 SYGVKD. CDR3 DNA sequence: TGTGCCATCGGGGGGGAGCAGGGGTCCTTCTTGGATGAGCAGTTCTTC. Protein: CAIGGEQGSFLDEQFF.

The sample holds a few counts of this clonotype. This chain links TRBV20-1 with TRBJ2-5; D might be TRBD1 (5 bases). Between the trimmed V and J ends, which lost 6 bases and 2 bases, there was a span of 19 bases. The germline V gene encodes CDR1 DFQATT and CDR2 SNEGSKA (reference sequence). The CDR3 is made up of 15 amino acids. DNA of the CDR3: TGCAGTGCCGTACCGATCAGACAGCCTCAAGAGACCCAGTACTTC. This gives the protein CSAVPIRQPQETQYF.

The V call is TRBV9, the J call TRBJ1-1; D gene ambiguous. Between the trimmed V and J ends, which lost 1 base and 0 bases, there was a span of 10 bases. The germline gives CDR1 SGDLS, CDR2 YYNGEE. This CDR3 contains 15 residues. CDR3 in amino acids: CASSVTAEMNTEAFF. The CDR3 DNA reads as TGTGCCAGCAGCGTAACGGCAGAGATGAACACTGAAGCTTTCTTT.

This clonotype occurred a few times. The J gene is TRBJ2-1, the V gene TRBV29-1; D not certain. CDR3 size: 12 residues. The V and J ends lost 0 bases and 10 bases respectively, with 10 bases between them. Germline V gives CDR1 SQVTM, CDR2 ANQGSEA. CDR3 nucleotides: TGCAGCGTTGAAGAGGGGTGGCAGGAGCAGTTCTTC. This encodes CSVEEGWQEQFF.

This clonotype was observed a few times. This sequence joins TRBV24-1 and TRBJ2-5; TRBD1 is a possible D gene (6 bases). The CDR3 spans 15 residues. Germline CDR1 is KGHDR and CDR2 is SFDVKD. V was cut by 1 base and J by 1 base, with 9 bases left in between. The chain's CDR3 is CATSDFIGGQETQYF. CDR3 in DNA: TGTGCCACCAGTGATTTCATAGGGGGCCAAGAGACCCAGTACTTC.

The rearrangement links TRBV5-1 to TRBJ2-5, with 15 positions matching TRBD2. Germline CDR1 is SGHRS and CDR2 is YFSETQ. CDR3 size: 17 residues. Trimming took 3 bases from V and 4 from J; bases not matched to a gene: 7. The CDR3 DNA reads TGCGCCAGCAGCTCGGGACTAGCGGGAGGACTATCAGAGACCCAGTACTTC. Translation: CASSSGLAGGLSETQYF.

This clonotype has at least ten counts. The V call is TRBV7-9, the J call TRBJ2-7, with D perhaps TRBD2 (5 bases). This CDR3 has 14 amino acids. The germline V gene encodes CDR1 SEHNR and CDR2 FQNEAQ (reference sequence). Trimming cost V 6 bases and J 2 bases, with 14 bases left between them. CDR3 in DNA: TGTGCCAGCAGTTTAAGCGGCGGACCCTACGAGCAGTACTTC. Translation gives CASSLSGGPYEQYF.

The chain joins TRBV20-1 to TRBJ2-5, with unresolved D. Trimming left V 1 base short and J 0 bases short, with 12 bases between. The CDR3 covers 15 residues. Germline-derived CDR1 and CDR2 are DFQATT and SNEGSKA (reference sequence). For the CDR3, the DNA is TGCAGTGCTAGAGCGGACGGAATGTACCAAGAGACCCAGTACTTC. This encodes CSARADGMYQETQYF.

Ten or more counts support this clonotype. This chain connects TRBV12-3 or TRBV12-4 to TRBJ2-5; a possible D gene is TRBD1 (5 bases). CDR3 length equals 14 residues. V was pared by 7 bases and J by 4 bases, with 16 bases between. In nucleotides, the CDR3 is TGTGCCAGCACCCCGATGGGGCTTTCAGAGACCCAGTACTTC. Encoded protein: CASTPMGLSETQYF.

This chain links TRBV5-1 with TRBJ1-1, with 7 bases lining up with TRBD1. Germline V lookup: CDR1 SGHRS, CDR2 YFSETQ. The CDR3 is made up of 13 amino acids. Unmatched junction bases numbered 2, after V lost 2 bases and J lost 4 bases. The CDR3 spells CASSLRGPTEAFF. The CDR3 nucleotides are TGCGCCAGCAGCTTAAGGGGGCCCACTGAAGCTTTCTTT. The full variable domain, in which reference TRBV5-1 and TRBJ1-1 provide the parts outside the CDR3, is KAGVTQTPRYLIKTRGQQVTLSCSPISGHRSVSWYQQTPGQGLQFLFEYFSETQRNKGNFPGRFSGRQFSNSRSEMNVSTLELGDSALYLCASSLRGPTEAFFGQGTRLTVV.

Only a few counts were recorded for this clonotype. The chain carries TRBV4-2 and TRBJ2-2; the D gene is possibly TRBD2 (5 bases). This CDR3 region has 15 residues. V lost 0 bases to trimming and J lost 8 bases, with 13 bases between them. The V gene's germline CDR1 is LGHNA and CDR2 YNFKEQ. The CDR3 coding sequence is TGTGCCAGCAGCCAAGACTATCGGGGTTCAGGGGAGCTGTTTTTT. It specifies CASSQDYRGSGELFF.

J is TRBJ2-1 and V is TRBV7-8, with 10 nucleotides matching TRBD1. The germline gives CDR1 SGHVS, CDR2 FQNEAQ. CDR3 length: 15 residues. The junction had 8 bases not matched to a gene; V was cut back by 3 bases and J by 9 bases. CDR3 DNA: TGTGCCAGCAGCTTTGGGACAGGGGTGAACGCTGAGCAGTTCTTC. Encoded protein: CASSFGTGVNAEQFF.

This rearrangement joins TRBV6-1 to TRBJ2-5, with 7 bases fitting TRBD1. CDR3 length: 14 residues. V lost 5 bases to trimming and J lost 3 bases; unmatched junction nucleotides: 6. The germline V gene has CDR1 MNHNS and CDR2 SASEGT. In nucleotides, the CDR3 is TGTGCCAGCAGTCCTCAGGGGGTCGAAGAGACCCAGTACTTC. Translated, it gives CASSPQGVEETQYF.

This clonotype has a handful of counts. The chain uses TRBV20-1 and TRBJ1-2, with TRBD1 identical over 9 bases. V shed 0 bases and J 3 bases; nucleotides not matched to a gene: 2. Germline values: CDR1 DFQATT, CDR2 SNEGSKA (reference sequence). The CDR3 is 14 residues long. The CDR3 region has the DNA TGCAGTGCTAGAGAAGGACAGGGGTACTATGGCTACACCTTC. Translation gives CSAREGQGYYGYTF.

This chain connects TRBV3-1 to TRBJ2-2, with 10 bases aligning to TRBD2. There are 14 residues in the CDR3. Germline V gene lookup returns CDR1 LGHDT and CDR2 YNNKEL (reference sequence). The V segment lost 7 bases and the J segment 5 bases; nucleotides outside the gene matches: 4. CDR3 loop: CASISGGATGELFF. CDR3 sequence (DNA): TGTGCCAGCATCAGCGGGGGGGCGACCGGGGAGCTGTTTTTT.

The J gene is TRBJ1-1, the V gene TRBV7-9; D is unclear. Germline lookup yields CDR1 SEHNR and CDR2 FQNEAQ (reference sequence). This CDR3 has 13 amino acids. Trimming took 5 bases from V and 3 from J, leaving 10 bases between them. CDR3 sequence: CASSRGVYTEAFF. CDR3 bases: TGTGCCAGCAGCCGCGGGGTATACACTGAAGCTTTCTTT.